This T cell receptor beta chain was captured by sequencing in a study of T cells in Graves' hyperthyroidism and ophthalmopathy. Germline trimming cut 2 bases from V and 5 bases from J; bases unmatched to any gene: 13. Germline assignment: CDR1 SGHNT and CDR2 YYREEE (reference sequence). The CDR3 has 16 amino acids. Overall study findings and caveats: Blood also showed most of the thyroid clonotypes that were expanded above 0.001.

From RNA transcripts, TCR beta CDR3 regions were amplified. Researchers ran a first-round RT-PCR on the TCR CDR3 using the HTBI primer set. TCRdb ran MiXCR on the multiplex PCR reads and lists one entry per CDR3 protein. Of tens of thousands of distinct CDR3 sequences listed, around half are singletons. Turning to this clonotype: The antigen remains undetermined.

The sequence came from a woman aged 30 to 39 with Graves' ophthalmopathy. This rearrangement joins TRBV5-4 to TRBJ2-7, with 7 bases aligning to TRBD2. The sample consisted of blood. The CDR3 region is CASSFIAGLNPHEQYF. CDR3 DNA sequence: TGTGCCAGCAGCTTTATCGCGGGACTAAACCCCCACGAGCAGTACTTC.